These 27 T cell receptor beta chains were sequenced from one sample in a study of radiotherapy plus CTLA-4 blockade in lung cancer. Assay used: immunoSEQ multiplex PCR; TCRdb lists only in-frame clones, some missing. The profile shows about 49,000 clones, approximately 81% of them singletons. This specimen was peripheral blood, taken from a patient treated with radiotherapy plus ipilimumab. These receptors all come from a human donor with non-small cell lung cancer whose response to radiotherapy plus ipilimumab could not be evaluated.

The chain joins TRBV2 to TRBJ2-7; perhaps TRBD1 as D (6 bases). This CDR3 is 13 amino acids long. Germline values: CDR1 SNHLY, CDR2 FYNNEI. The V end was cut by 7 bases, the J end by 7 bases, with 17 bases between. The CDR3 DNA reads TGTGCCAGCACCTATAGGGACAAACGGGAGCAGTACTTC. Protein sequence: CASTYRDKREQYF.

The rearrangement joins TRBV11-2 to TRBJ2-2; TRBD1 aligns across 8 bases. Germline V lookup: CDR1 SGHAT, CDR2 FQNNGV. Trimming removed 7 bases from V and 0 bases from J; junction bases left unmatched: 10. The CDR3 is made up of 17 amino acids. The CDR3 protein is CASNPGPGQANTGELFF. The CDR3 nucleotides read TGTGCCAGCAACCCGGGACCGGGACAGGCGAACACCGGGGAGCTGTTTTTT. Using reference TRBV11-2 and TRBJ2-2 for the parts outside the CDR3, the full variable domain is EAGVAQSPRYKIIEKRQSVAFWCNPISGHATLYWYQQILGQGPKLLIQFQNNGVVDDSQLPKDRFSAERLKGVDSTLKIQPAKLEDSAVYLCASNPGPGQANTGELFFGEGSRLTVL.

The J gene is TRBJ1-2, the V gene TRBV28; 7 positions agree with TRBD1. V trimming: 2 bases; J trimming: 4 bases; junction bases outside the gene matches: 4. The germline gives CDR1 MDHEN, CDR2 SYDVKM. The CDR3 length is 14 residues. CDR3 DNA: TGTGCCAGCAGTTTACACGGACAGGCCTATGGCTACACCTTC. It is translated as CASSLHGQAYGYTF.

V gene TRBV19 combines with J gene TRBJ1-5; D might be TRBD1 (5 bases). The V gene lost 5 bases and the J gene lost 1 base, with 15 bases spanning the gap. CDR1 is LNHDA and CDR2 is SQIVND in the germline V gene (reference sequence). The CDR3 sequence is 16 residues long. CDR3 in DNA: TGTGCCAGTAGTCTCTCAGGGCTCTTAAGCAATCAGCCCCAGCATTTT. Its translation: CASSLSGLLSNQPQHF. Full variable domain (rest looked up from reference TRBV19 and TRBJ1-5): DGGITQSPKYLFRKEGQNVTLSCEQNLNHDAMYWYRQDPGQGLRLIYYSQIVNDFQKGDIAEGYSVSREKKESFPLTVTSAQKNPTAFYLCASSLSGLLSNQPQHFGDGTRLSIL.

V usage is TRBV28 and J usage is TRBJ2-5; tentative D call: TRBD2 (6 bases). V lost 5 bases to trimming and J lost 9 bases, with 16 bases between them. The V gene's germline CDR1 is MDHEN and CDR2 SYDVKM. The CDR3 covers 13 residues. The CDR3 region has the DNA TGTGCCAGCAGTGGCGGGACCCCGGGGGCCCAGTACTTC. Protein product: CASSGGTPGAQYF.

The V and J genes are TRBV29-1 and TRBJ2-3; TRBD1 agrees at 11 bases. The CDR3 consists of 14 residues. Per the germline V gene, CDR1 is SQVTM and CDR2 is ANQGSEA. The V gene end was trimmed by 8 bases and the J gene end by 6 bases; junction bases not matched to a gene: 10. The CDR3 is CSTSGTGGSDTQYF. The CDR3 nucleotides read TGCAGCACCTCCGGGACAGGGGGATCGGATACGCAGTATTTT.

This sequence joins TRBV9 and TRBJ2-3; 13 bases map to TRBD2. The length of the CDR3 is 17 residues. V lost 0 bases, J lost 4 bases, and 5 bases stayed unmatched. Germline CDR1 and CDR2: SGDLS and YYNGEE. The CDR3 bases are TGTGCCAGCAGCGTAGCTGGACTAGCGGGAGATCCAGATACGCAGTATTTT. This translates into CASSVAGLAGDPDTQYF.

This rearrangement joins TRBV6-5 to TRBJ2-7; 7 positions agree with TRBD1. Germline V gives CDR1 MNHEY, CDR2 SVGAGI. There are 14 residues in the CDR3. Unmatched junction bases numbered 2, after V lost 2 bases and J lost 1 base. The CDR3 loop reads CASSYQTGSYEQYF. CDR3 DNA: TGTGCCAGCAGTTACCAGACAGGGTCCTACGAGCAGTACTTC.

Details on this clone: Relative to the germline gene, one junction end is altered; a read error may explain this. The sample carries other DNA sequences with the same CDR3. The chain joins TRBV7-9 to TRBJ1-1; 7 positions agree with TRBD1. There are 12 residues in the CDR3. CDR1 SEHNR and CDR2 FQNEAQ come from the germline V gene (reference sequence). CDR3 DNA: TGTGCCCAGGGGGGACTGAACACTGAAGCCTTCTTT. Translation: CAQGGLNTEAFF.

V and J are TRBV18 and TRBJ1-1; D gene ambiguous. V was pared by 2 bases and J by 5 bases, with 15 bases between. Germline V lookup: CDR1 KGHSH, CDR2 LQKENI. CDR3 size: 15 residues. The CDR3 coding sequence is TGTGCCAGCTCACCAAAGGCCCCCCCGGGAACTGAAGCTTTCTTT. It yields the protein CASSPKAPPGTEAFF.

The CDR3 nucleotides are TGTGCCAGCATGGGGCAAGCCTACGAGCAGTACTTC. Protein sequence: CASMGQAYEQYF. V and J are TRBV6-5 and TRBJ2-7; D possibly corresponds to TRBD1 (5 bases). The V gene's germline CDR1 is MNHEY and CDR2 SVGAGI. V dropped 7 bases and J dropped 2 bases, with 9 bases sitting between them. The CDR3 loop spans 12 amino acids.

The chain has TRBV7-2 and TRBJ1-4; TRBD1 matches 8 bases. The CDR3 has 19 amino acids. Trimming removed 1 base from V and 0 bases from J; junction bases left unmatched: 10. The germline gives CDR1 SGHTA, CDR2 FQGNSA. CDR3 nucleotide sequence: TGTGCCAGCAGCTTAGTTGGAGACAGGGGTCGCGCAACTAATGAAAAACTGTTTTTT. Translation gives CASSLVGDRGRATNEKLFF.

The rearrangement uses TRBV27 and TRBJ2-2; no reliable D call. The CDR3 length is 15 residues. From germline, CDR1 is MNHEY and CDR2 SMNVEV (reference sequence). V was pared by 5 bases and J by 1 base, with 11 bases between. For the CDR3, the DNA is TGTGCCAGCAGTCCAACAGTGGAGAACACCGGGGAGCTGTTTTTT. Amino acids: CASSPTVENTGELFF.

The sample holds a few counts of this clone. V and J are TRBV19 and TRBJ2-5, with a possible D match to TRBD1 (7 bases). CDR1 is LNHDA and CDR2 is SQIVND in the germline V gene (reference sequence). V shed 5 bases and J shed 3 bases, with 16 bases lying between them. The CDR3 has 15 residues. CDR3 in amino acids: CASSATAGQKETQYF. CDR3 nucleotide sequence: TGTGCCAGTAGTGCTACGGCGGGACAGAAAGAGACCCAGTACTTC.

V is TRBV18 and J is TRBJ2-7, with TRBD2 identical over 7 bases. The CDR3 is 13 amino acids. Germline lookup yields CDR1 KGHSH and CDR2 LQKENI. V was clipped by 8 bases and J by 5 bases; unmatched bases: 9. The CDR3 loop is CASSVVGGDEQYF. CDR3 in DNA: TGTGCCAGCAGCGTAGTGGGGGGGGACGAGCAGTACTTC.

CDR3 in DNA: TGTGCCAGCAGTTACCAGGTTTCGAGCTCCTACAATGAGCAGTTCTTC. Residues: CASSYQVSSSYNEQFF. The chain is built from TRBV6-5 and TRBJ2-1; D gene unclear. Looked up from germline, CDR1 is MNHEY and CDR2 is SVGAGI. The germline V and J ends were trimmed by 2 bases and 0 bases, with 11 bases remaining between them. The CDR3 loop spans 16 amino acids.

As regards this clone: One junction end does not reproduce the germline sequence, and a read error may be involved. Here the CDR3 reads CANSPSGVPYNEQFF. The DNA of the CDR3 is TGTGCCAACAGCCCCTCGGGGGTACCCTACAATGAGCAGTTCTTC. The rearrangement uses TRBV9 and TRBJ2-1; D possibly corresponds to TRBD2 (6 bases). Per germline, CDR1 SGDLS and CDR2 YYNGEE. CDR3 length: 15 residues.

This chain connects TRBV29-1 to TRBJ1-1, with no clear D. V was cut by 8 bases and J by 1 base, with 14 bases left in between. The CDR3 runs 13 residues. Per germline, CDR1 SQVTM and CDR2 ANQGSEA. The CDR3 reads CSSTTATNTEAFF. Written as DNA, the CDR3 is TGCAGCTCGACAACTGCCACGAACACTGAAGCTTTCTTT. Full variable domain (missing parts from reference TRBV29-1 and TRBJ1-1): SAVISQKPSRDICQRGTSLTIQCQVDSQVTMMFWYRQQPGQSLTLIATANQGSEATYESGFVIDKFPISRPNLTFSTLTVSNMSPEDSSIYLCSSTTATNTEAFFGQGTRLTVV.

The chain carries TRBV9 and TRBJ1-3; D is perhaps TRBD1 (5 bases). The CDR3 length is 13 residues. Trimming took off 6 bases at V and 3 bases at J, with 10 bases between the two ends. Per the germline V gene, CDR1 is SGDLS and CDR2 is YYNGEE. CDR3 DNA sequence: TGTGCCAGCACGCAGGGCTATGGAAACACCATATATTTT. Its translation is CASTQGYGNTIYF.

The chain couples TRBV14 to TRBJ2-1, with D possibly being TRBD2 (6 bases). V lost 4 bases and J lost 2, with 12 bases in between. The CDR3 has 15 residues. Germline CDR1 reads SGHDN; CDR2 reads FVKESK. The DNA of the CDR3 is TGTGCCAGCAGCCCCCGGGACTGGACCTACAATGAGCAGTTCTTC. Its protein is CASSPRDWTYNEQFF.

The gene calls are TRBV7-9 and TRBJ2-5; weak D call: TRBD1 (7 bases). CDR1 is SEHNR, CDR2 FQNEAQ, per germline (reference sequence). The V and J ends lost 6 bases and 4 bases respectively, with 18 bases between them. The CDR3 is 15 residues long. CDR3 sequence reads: CASSRSQGRGETQYF. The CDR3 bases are TGTGCCAGCAGTCGTTCACAGGGGCGGGGAGAGACCCAGTACTTC.

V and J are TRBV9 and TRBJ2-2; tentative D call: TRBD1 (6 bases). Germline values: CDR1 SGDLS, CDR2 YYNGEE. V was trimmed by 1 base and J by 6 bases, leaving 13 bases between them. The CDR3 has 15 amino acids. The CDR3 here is CASSVIAEGAGELFF. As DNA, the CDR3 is TGTGCCAGCAGCGTAATAGCTGAGGGGGCCGGGGAGCTGTTTTTT.

The chain's CDR3 is CSVEGGGQFSYEQYF. CDR3 DNA: TGCAGCGTTGAGGGCGGGGGCCAGTTCTCCTACGAGCAGTACTTC. The V gene is TRBV29-1, the J gene TRBJ2-5; TRBD2 might be the D (7 bases). The J call could be wrong; TRBJ2-7 is a better fit for the DNA end. The V gene's germline CDR1 is SQVTM and CDR2 ANQGSEA. There are 15 residues in the CDR3.

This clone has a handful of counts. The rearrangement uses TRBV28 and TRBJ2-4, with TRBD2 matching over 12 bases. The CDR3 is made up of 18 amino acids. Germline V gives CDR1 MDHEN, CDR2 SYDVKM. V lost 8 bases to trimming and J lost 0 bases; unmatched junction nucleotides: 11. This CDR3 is CASLPTSGRLIAKNIQYF. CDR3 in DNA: TGTGCCAGCCTGCCTACTAGCGGGAGGCTCATAGCCAAAAACATTCAGTACTTC.

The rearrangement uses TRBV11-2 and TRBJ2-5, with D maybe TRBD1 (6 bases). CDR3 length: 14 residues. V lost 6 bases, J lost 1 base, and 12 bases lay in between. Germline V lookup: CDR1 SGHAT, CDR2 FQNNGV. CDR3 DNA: TGTGCCAGCAGTCGACAGGTGGGCCAAGAGACCCAGTACTTC. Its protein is CASSRQVGQETQYF.

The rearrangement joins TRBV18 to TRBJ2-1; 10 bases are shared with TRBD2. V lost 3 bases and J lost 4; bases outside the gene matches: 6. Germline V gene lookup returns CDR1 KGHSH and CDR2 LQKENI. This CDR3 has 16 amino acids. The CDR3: CASSPQAGGPYNEQFF. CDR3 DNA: TGTGCCAGCTCACCGCAAGCGGGAGGGCCTTACAATGAGCAGTTCTTC.

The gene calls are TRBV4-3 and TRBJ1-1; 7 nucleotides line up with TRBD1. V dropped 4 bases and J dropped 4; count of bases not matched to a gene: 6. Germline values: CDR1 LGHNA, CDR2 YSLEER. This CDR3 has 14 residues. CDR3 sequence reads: CASSPNRQGTEAFF. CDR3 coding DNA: TGCGCCAGCAGCCCAAATAGACAGGGCACTGAAGCTTTCTTT.